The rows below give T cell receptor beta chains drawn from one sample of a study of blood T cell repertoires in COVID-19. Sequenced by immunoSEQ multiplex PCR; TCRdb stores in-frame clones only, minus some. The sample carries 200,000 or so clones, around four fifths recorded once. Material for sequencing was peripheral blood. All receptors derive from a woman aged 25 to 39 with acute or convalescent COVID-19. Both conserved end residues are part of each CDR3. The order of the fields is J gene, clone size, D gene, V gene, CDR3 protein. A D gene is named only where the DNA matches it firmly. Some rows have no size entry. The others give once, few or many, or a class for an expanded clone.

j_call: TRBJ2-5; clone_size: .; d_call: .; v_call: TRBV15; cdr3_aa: CATGGEGVRETQYF
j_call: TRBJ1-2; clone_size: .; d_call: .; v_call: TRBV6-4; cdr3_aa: CASSQGMRGYTF
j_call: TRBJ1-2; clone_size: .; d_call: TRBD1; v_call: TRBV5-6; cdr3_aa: CASSNTGTGMYGYTF
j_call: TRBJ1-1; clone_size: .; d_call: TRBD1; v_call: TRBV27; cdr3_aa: CASSSRQGMNTEAFF
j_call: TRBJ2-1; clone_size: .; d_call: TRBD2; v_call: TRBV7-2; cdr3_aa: CASSLLGLAGTNLLF
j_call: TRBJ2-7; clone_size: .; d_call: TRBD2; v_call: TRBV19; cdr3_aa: CATKGLAGSYEQYF
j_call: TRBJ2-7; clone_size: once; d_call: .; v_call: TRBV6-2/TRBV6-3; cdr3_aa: CASSYSSRIEQYF
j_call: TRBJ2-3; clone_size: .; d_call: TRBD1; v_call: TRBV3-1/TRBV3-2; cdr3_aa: CASSQVRLGGFDTQYF
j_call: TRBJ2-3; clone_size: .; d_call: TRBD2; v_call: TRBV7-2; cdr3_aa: CASSWTSPDTQYF
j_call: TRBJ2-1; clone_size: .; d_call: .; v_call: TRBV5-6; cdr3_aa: CASSLGQYYNEQFF
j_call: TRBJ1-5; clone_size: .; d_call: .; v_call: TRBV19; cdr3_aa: CASSAHIDQPQHF
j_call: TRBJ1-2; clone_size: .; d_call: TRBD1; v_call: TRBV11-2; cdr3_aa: CASSPTGGDYGYTF
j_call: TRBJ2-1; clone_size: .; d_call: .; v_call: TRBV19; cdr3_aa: CASRSPTSYNEQFF
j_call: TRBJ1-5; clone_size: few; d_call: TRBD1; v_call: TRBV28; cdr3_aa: CASRGTANQPQHF
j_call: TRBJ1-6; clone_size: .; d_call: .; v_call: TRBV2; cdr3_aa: CASSGQVNSPLHF
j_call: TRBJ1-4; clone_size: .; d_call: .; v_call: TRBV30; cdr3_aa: CAWGSGEKLFF
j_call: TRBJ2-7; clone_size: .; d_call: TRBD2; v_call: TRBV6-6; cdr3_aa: CASRSGRAEGYEQYF
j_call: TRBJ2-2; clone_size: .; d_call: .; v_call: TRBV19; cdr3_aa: CASRLVQAGELFF
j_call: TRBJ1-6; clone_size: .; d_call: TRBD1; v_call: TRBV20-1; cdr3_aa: CSASGPGGLDIGSPLHF
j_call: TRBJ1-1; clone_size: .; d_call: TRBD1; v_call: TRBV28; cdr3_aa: CASSPWRGPVEAFF
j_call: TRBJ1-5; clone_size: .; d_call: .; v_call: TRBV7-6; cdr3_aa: CASSLGAQGGQPQHF
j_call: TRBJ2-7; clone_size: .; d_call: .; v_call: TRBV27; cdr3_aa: CASSLRGGYEQYF
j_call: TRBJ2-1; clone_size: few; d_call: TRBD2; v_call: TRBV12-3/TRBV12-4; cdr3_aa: CASSLVAGDEQFF
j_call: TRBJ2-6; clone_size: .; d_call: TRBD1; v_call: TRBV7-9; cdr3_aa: CASSLRRTGGTGANVLTF
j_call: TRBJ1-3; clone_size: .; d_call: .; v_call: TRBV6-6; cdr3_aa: CASSHLFRGSGNTIYF
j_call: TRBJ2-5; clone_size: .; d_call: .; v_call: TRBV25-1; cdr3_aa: CASSDTRVGQETQYF
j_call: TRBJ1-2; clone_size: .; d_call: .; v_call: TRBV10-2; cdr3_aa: CASSLTRNYGYTF
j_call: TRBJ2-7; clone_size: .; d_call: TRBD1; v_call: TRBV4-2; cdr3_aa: CASSQTGTGLNEQYF
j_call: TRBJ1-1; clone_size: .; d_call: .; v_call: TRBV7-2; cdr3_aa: CASSFSSQNTEAFF
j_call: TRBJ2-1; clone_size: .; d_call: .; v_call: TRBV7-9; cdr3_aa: CASSQTTRGDEQFF
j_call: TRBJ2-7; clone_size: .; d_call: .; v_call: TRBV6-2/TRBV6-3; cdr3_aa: CASSPLLEQYF
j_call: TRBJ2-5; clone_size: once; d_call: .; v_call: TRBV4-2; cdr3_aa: CASSQDRGRRTQYF
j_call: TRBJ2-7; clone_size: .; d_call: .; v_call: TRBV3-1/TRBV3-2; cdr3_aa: CASSLRVSYEQYF
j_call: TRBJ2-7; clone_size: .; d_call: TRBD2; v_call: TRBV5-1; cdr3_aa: CASSWSGTSPYEQYF
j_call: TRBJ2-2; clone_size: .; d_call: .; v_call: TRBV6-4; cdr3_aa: CASSLEPGTGTGELFF
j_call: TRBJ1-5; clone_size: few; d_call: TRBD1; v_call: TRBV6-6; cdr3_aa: CASRKRGQGSNQPQHF
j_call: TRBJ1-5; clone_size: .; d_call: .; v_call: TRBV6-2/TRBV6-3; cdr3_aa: CASSYSMQAHNQPQHF
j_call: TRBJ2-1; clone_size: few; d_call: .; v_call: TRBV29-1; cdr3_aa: CSVEFYSRHGQFF
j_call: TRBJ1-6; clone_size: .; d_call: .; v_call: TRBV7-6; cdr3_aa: CASSDGISSPLHF
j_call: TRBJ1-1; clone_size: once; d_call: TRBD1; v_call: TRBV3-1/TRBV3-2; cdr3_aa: CASSTTTGPAFF